The rows below give T cell receptor beta chains drawn from one sample of a study of T cell responses to AZD1222 COVID-19 vaccine. TCRdb's copy holds only in-frame clones and misses some; the assay was immunoSEQ multiplex PCR. The data show fewer than 110,000 clones, around 84% seen once. The material sequenced was peripheral blood, taken on day 0 of AZD1222 vaccination. Receptor source: an adult in good health. CDR3s include the opening cysteine and the closing phenylalanine or tryptophan. Each record gives: V gene, D gene, clone size, J gene, CDR3 protein, CDR3 DNA. The D gene is left open where the match is weak. Clone size appears in some rows only: once, few, many, or a class for an expanded clone.

v_gene: TRBV28; d_gene: TRBD1; abundance: .; j_gene: TRBJ1-1; CDR3aa: CASRADRAYMNTEAFF; CDR3nt: TGTGCCAGCAGAGCGGACAGGGCTTATATGAACACTGAAGCTTTCTTT
v_gene: TRBV3-1/TRBV3-2; d_gene: TRBD1; abundance: .; j_gene: TRBJ1-4; CDR3aa: CASSQGTGATNEKLFF; CDR3nt: TGTGCCAGCAGCCAGGGGACAGGGGCAACTAATGAAAAACTGTTTTTT
v_gene: TRBV24-1; d_gene: .; abundance: .; j_gene: TRBJ1-1; CDR3aa: CATSDWVGTEAFF; CDR3nt: TGTGCCACCAGTGATTGGGTGGGTACTGAAGCTTTCTTT
v_gene: TRBV4-1; d_gene: .; abundance: many; j_gene: TRBJ2-1; CDR3aa: CASSQRLLDNNEQFF; CDR3nt: TGCGCCAGCAGCCAGCGGCTACTGGATAACAATGAGCAGTTCTTC
v_gene: TRBV7-3; d_gene: TRBD2; abundance: .; j_gene: TRBJ2-2; CDR3aa: CASSFALAGGATGELFF; CDR3nt: TGTGCCAGCAGCTTCGCCTTAGCGGGAGGGGCCACCGGGGAGCTGTTTTTT
v_gene: TRBV15; d_gene: TRBD1; abundance: .; j_gene: TRBJ1-2; CDR3aa: CATSRPRAGGHYGYTF; CDR3nt: TGTGCCACCAGCAGACCTCGGGCAGGGGGTCACTATGGCTACACCTTC
v_gene: TRBV19; d_gene: TRBD1; abundance: .; j_gene: TRBJ2-6; CDR3aa: CASTPGGAPGANVLTF; CDR3nt: TGTGCCAGTACCCCAGGGGGCGCCCCTGGGGCCAACGTCCTGACTTTC
v_gene: TRBV28; d_gene: .; abundance: .; j_gene: TRBJ1-5; CDR3aa: CASSPAQLSNQPQHF; CDR3nt: TGTGCCAGCAGCCCCGCACAGCTTAGCAATCAGCCCCAGCATTTT
v_gene: TRBV6-6; d_gene: .; abundance: .; j_gene: TRBJ2-7; CDR3aa: CASSYALQEGEQYF; CDR3nt: TGTGCCAGCAGTTACGCCCTCCAGGAGGGTGAGCAGTACTTC
v_gene: TRBV12-5; d_gene: .; abundance: .; j_gene: TRBJ1-1; CDR3aa: CASGLGRSGTEAFF; CDR3nt: TGTGCTAGTGGTTTGGGACGGTCGGGGACTGAAGCTTTCTTT
v_gene: TRBV27; d_gene: TRBD2; abundance: .; j_gene: TRBJ2-5; CDR3aa: CASPGTSGRETQYF; CDR3nt: TGTGCCAGCCCTGGGACTAGCGGGAGAGAGACCCAGTACTTC
v_gene: TRBV27; d_gene: .; abundance: .; j_gene: TRBJ1-6; CDR3aa: CASSLSSGFNSPLHF; CDR3nt: TGTGCCAGCAGTTTATCCTCGGGATTTAATTCACCCCTCCACTTT
v_gene: TRBV28; d_gene: .; abundance: .; j_gene: TRBJ2-3; CDR3aa: CASSQAPDTQYF; CDR3nt: TGTGCCAGCTCCCAGGCCCCAGATACGCAGTATTTT
v_gene: TRBV28; d_gene: TRBD1; abundance: .; j_gene: TRBJ1-2; CDR3aa: CASSSSSPYRGKGYTF; CDR3nt: TGTGCCAGCAGTTCATCCTCCCCTTACAGGGGTAAGGGCTACACCTTC
v_gene: TRBV7-3; d_gene: .; abundance: .; j_gene: TRBJ2-1; CDR3aa: CASSLAGMGNEQFF; CDR3nt: TGTGCCAGCAGCTTAGCCGGGATGGGCAATGAGCAGTTCTTC
v_gene: TRBV28; d_gene: .; abundance: few; j_gene: TRBJ1-5; CDR3aa: CASSRFAGSYQPQHF; CDR3nt: TGTGCCAGCAGCCGCTTCGCGGGGTCGTATCAGCCCCAGCATTTT
v_gene: TRBV7-9; d_gene: .; abundance: .; j_gene: TRBJ2-1; CDR3aa: CASSFPTPPYNEQFF; CDR3nt: TGTGCCAGCAGCTTTCCGACCCCTCCGTACAATGAGCAGTTCTTC
v_gene: TRBV7-9; d_gene: .; abundance: .; j_gene: TRBJ2-1; CDR3aa: CASSPPTHLSSYNEQFF; CDR3nt: TGTGCCAGCAGCCCCCCGACCCATTTAAGCTCCTACAATGAGCAGTTCTTC
v_gene: TRBV25-1; d_gene: .; abundance: .; j_gene: TRBJ1-5; CDR3aa: CAYQGAASNQPQHF; CDR3nt: TGTGCCTACCAGGGTGCGGCGAGCAATCAGCCCCAGCATTTT
v_gene: TRBV12-5; d_gene: .; abundance: once; j_gene: TRBJ2-1; CDR3aa: CASGLLGATYNEQFF; CDR3nt: TGTGCTAGTGGTTTGCTGGGGGCAACCTACAATGAGCAGTTCTTC
v_gene: TRBV27; d_gene: .; abundance: .; j_gene: TRBJ2-5; CDR3aa: CASSLWGKQETQYF; CDR3nt: TGTGCCAGCAGTTTATGGGGAAAGCAAGAGACCCAGTACTTC
v_gene: TRBV6-5; d_gene: .; abundance: .; j_gene: TRBJ2-7; CDR3aa: CASSTTGDSYEQYF; CDR3nt: TGTGCCAGCAGCACGACAGGAGACTCCTACGAGCAGTACTTC
v_gene: TRBV4-3; d_gene: TRBD1; abundance: .; j_gene: TRBJ2-5; CDR3aa: CASSQLNRGTETQYF; CDR3nt: TGCGCCAGCAGCCAATTGAACAGGGGCACAGAGACCCAGTACTTC
v_gene: TRBV12-3/TRBV12-4; d_gene: .; abundance: .; j_gene: TRBJ2-2; CDR3aa: CASNPLGTGELFF; CDR3nt: TGTGCCAGCAATCCATTGGGGACCGGGGAGCTGTTTTTT
v_gene: TRBV28; d_gene: .; abundance: once; j_gene: TRBJ1-3; CDR3aa: CASSPSGSGNTIYF; CDR3nt: TGTGCCAGCAGTCCCAGTGGGTCTGGAAACACCATATATTTT
v_gene: TRBV18; d_gene: .; abundance: .; j_gene: TRBJ2-7; CDR3aa: CASSASYEQYF; CDR3nt: TGTGCCAGCTCAGCCTCCTACGAGCAGTACTTC
v_gene: TRBV27; d_gene: .; abundance: .; j_gene: TRBJ2-5; CDR3aa: CVIGRETQYF; CDR3nt: TGTGTCATTGGGAGGGAGACCCAGTACTTC
v_gene: TRBV6-6; d_gene: .; abundance: .; j_gene: TRBJ2-2; CDR3aa: CASRDRFPGELFF; CDR3nt: TGTGCCAGCAGAGACAGGTTCCCCGGGGAGCTGTTTTTT
v_gene: TRBV19; d_gene: .; abundance: .; j_gene: TRBJ2-5; CDR3aa: CASSMGRETQYF; CDR3nt: TGTGCCAGTAGTATGGGGAGAGAGACCCAGTACTTC
v_gene: TRBV7-9; d_gene: .; abundance: few; j_gene: TRBJ1-1; CDR3aa: CASSLQDINTEAFF; CDR3nt: TGTGCCAGCAGCTTACAGGACATAAACACTGAAGCTTTCTTT
v_gene: TRBV4-1; d_gene: .; abundance: .; j_gene: TRBJ1-2; CDR3aa: CASSQGTGASYGYTF; CDR3nt: TGCGCCAGCAGCCAAGGGACCGGGGCCAGCTATGGCTACACCTTC
v_gene: TRBV4-3; d_gene: .; abundance: .; j_gene: TRBJ2-1; CDR3aa: CASSQVAGTGVGEQFF; CDR3nt: TGCGCCAGCAGCCAAGTGGCCGGGACCGGGGTGGGTGAGCAGTTCTTC
v_gene: TRBV12-3/TRBV12-4; d_gene: TRBD1; abundance: .; j_gene: TRBJ2-7; CDR3aa: CASSYRTGGEQYF; CDR3nt: TGTGCCAGCAGTTACAGGACAGGGGGCGAGCAGTACTTC
v_gene: TRBV4-3; d_gene: TRBD1; abundance: .; j_gene: TRBJ2-3; CDR3aa: CASSREDRVITDTQYF; CDR3nt: TGCGCCAGCAGCCGAGAAGACAGGGTAATCACAGATACGCAGTATTTT
v_gene: TRBV28; d_gene: TRBD1; abundance: .; j_gene: TRBJ1-6; CDR3aa: CASSLGDRKNSPLHF; CDR3nt: TGTGCCAGCAGTTTGGGGGACAGGAAAAATTCACCCCTCCACTTT
v_gene: TRBV28; d_gene: TRBD2; abundance: once; j_gene: TRBJ2-7; CDR3aa: CASTSGTYEQYF; CDR3nt: TGTGCCAGCACTAGCGGTACCTACGAGCAGTACTTC